Listed here are 12 T cell receptor beta chains from one sample, sequenced in a study of neoadjuvant anti-PD-1 for oral cavity cancer (dated by TCRdb to the early 2020s). The method behind the library was the immunoSEQ multiplex PCR assay. Sourced from immuneACCESS, this table was stored by TCRdb with only in-frame sequences that have V and J called. A share of the clones is absent; for the studies checked, an unresolved V gene accounts for under half, and the remainder has no known explanation. The sample table shows 65,000 to 95,000 clones, and more than 80% are seen once. The leading ten clones occupy over 3% of the sample. What the time point label conveys for this sample: before neoadjuvant nivolumab. The starting material was PBMCs, obtained before nivolumab (anti-PD-1) treatment. The receptors stem from a person between 40 and 85 years old with oral cavity squamous cell carcinoma.

The sample holds one count of this clone. The rearrangement uses TRBV7-3 and TRBJ2-3; maybe TRBD2 (5 bases). Trimming stripped 5 bases from V and 5 bases from J, with 11 bases between. Germline values: CDR1 SGHTA, CDR2 FQGTGA. This CDR3 comprises 13 residues. CDR3 DNA: TGTGCCAGCAGCCCTAGCTATGGAGATACGCAGTATTTT. The encoded protein is CASSPSYGDTQYF.

The V call is TRBV7-8, the J call TRBJ1-2; possible D gene TRBD1, 5 bases. CDR3 length: 17 amino acids. Looked up from germline, CDR1 is SGHVS and CDR2 is FQNEAQ. Between the trimmed V and J ends, which lost 3 bases and 2 bases, there was a span of 19 bases. CDR3 amino acids: CASSLGPTGPLNYGYTF. DNA of the CDR3: TGTGCCAGCAGCTTGGGGCCGACTGGTCCCTTAAACTATGGCTACACCTTC.

V gene TRBV27 combines with J gene TRBJ2-5, with D possibly being TRBD1 (6 bases). The CDR3 has 13 amino acids. CDR1 is MNHEY, CDR2 SMNVEV, per germline (reference sequence). Trimming took off 7 bases at V and 4 bases at J, with 13 bases between the two ends. The CDR3 loop reads CASNRALGETQYF. The CDR3 DNA reads TGTGCCAGCAACAGGGCTCTTGGAGAGACCCAGTACTTC.

The chain employs TRBV5-4 and TRBJ1-1; D remains unclear. This CDR3 contains 13 residues. The V gene's germline CDR1 is SGHNT and CDR2 YYREEE (reference sequence). With 4 bases removed from V and 0 bases from J, the gap between germline ends came to 7 bases. The CDR3 bases are TGTGCCAGCAGCGAAGCAATGAACACTGAAGCTTTCTTT. This translates into CASSEAMNTEAFF.

Only one count was recorded for this clone. This chain connects TRBV7-3 to TRBJ2-2; possibly TRBD1 for D (7 bases). The CDR3 covers 14 residues. Looked up from germline, CDR1 is SGHTA and CDR2 is FQGTGA. The V gene lost 5 bases and the J gene lost 7 bases, with 14 bases spanning the gap. The CDR3: CASSITGEVGELFF. CDR3 DNA sequence: TGTGCCAGCAGCATCACAGGGGAGGTCGGGGAGCTGTTTTTT.

CDR3 amino acids: CASSPGLAGGVTGELFF. The DNA of the CDR3 is TGCGCCAGCAGCCCGGGACTAGCGGGAGGAGTGACCGGGGAGCTGTTTTTT. The chain couples TRBV5-1 to TRBJ2-2; 15 nucleotides align to TRBD2. The CDR3 covers 17 residues. Germline loops: CDR1 SGHRS, CDR2 YFSETQ. With V trimmed by 4 bases and J by 5 bases, 6 bases remained unmatched. Full variable domain (rest looked up from reference TRBV5-1 and TRBJ2-2): KAGVTQTPRYLIKTRGQQVTLSCSPISGHRSVSWYQQTPGQGLQFLFEYFSETQRNKGNFPGRFSGRQFSNSRSEMNVSTLELGDSALYLCASSPGLAGGVTGELFFGEGSRLTVL.

This clone was observed a few times. The V gene is TRBV19, the J gene TRBJ1-1, with 8 bases lining up with TRBD1. Germline CDR1 LNHDA, CDR2 SQIVND (reference sequence). This CDR3 region has 14 residues. V lost 3 bases to trimming and J lost 4 bases; unmatched junction nucleotides: 4. CDR3 DNA sequence: TGTGCCAGTAGTATCCCGGACAGGGCCACTGAAGCTTTCTTT. Protein: CASSIPDRATEAFF.

The V and J genes are TRBV6-6 and TRBJ1-2; 7 positions match TRBD1. V dropped 10 bases and J dropped 1; count of bases not matched to a gene: 9. The germline V gene encodes CDR1 MNHNY and CDR2 SVGAGI (reference sequence). This CDR3 comprises 14 residues. The CDR3 DNA reads TGTGCCACCGGGACAGTTGCCTTTAACTATGGCTACACCTTC. This sequence encodes CATGTVAFNYGYTF.

This rearrangement joins TRBV5-4 to TRBJ2-7; 8 nucleotides align to TRBD1. J was trimmed by 2 bases and V by 5 bases; bases with no gene match: 6. Germline values: CDR1 SGHNT, CDR2 YYREEE (reference sequence). The CDR3 extends over 14 amino acids. CDR3 loop: CASSPADRAYEQYF. In DNA form, the CDR3 reads TGTGCCAGCAGTCCGGCGGACAGGGCCTACGAGCAGTACTTC.

The CDR3 region is CASSIAAGGFTGELFF. DNA of the CDR3: TGTGCCAGTAGTATCGCAGCGGGAGGGTTCACCGGGGAGCTGTTTTTT. The V gene is TRBV19, the J gene TRBJ2-2; 10 bases are shared with TRBD2. V gave up 3 bases and J gave up 4 bases; unmatched junction bases: 5. Germline V gene lookup returns CDR1 LNHDA and CDR2 SQIVND (reference sequence). The CDR3 contains 16 residues.

This clone was counted a single time. The J gene is TRBJ2-6, the V gene TRBV29-1; D might be TRBD1 (6 bases). The CDR3 sequence is 17 residues long. Per germline, CDR1 SQVTM and CDR2 ANQGSEA. V shed 3 bases and J shed 0 bases, with 15 bases lying between them. The CDR3 here is CSVDNRDPSSGANVLTF. CDR3 nucleotides: TGCAGCGTTGACAACAGGGACCCCAGCTCTGGGGCCAACGTCCTGACTTTC.

This rearrangement joins TRBV2 to TRBJ2-3, with D possibly matching TRBD1 (5 bases). The V gene's germline CDR1 is SNHLY and CDR2 FYNNEI. V was clipped by 7 bases and J by 2 bases, with 16 bases between them. The CDR3 contains 15 residues. CDR3 bases: TGTGCCAGCAAAAGTCTCGACAGTTACACAGATACGCAGTATTTT. This gives the protein CASKSLDSYTDTQYF.